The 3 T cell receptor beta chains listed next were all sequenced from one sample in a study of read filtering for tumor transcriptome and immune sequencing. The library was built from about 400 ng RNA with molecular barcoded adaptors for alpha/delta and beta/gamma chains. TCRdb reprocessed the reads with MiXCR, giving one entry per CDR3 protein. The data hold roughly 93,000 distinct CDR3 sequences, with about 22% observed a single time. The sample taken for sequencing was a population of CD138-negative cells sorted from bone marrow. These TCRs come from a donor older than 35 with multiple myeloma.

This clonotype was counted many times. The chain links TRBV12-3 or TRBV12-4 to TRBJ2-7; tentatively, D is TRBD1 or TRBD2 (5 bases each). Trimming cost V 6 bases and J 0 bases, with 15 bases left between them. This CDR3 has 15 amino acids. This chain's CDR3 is CASSQRDRSSYEQYF. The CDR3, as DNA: TGTGCCAGCAGCCAAAGGGACCGGAGCTCCTACGAGCAGTACTTC.

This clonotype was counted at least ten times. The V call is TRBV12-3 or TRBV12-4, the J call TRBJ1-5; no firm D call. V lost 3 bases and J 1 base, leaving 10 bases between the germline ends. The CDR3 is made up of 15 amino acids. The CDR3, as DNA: TGTGCCAGCAGTTTTACAGAGGGCAGCAATCAGCCCCAGCATTTT. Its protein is CASSFTEGSNQPQHF.

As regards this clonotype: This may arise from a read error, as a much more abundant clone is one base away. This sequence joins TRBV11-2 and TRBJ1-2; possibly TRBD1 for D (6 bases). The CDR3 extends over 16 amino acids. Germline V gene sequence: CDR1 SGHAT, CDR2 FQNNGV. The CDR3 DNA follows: TGTGGCAGCACATCCTACAGGGAACCAATCGGCTATGGCTACACCTTC. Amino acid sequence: CGSTSYREPIGYGYTF. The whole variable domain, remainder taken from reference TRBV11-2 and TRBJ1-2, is EAGVAQSPRYKIIEKRQSVAFWCNPISGHATLYWYQQILGQGPKLLIQFQNNGVVDDSQLPKDRFSAERLKGVDSTLKIQPAKLEDSAVYLCGSTSYREPIGYGYTFGSGTRLTVV.